This is a list of T cell receptor beta chains from one sample in a study of shared clonotypes between healthy human individuals. TCRdb's copy holds only in-frame clones and misses some; the assay was immunoSEQ multiplex PCR. The table records around 2.1 million clones, approximately 96% of them present only once. Sequencing was carried out using naive CD4+ T cells sorted from blood. The source is a man younger than 35 in good health. Each CDR3 is given with its conserved first and last residue. Each record gives: J gene, V gene, CDR3 protein.

TRBJ1-4	TRBV7-9	CASSLLSPVNEKLFF
TRBJ2-2	TRBV5-1	CASSPLRDTGELFF
TRBJ1-1	TRBV29-1	CSGRNTEAFF
TRBJ1-1	TRBV19	CASSIGPDKLGRAFF
TRBJ2-7	TRBV7-9	CASSGQGSNRPSYEQYF
TRBJ2-1	TRBV5-8	CASRPNNEQFF
TRBJ2-7	TRBV6-1	CASSVDRGYEQYF
TRBJ2-7	TRBV25-1	CASSEAGTGSSYEQYF
TRBJ2-7	TRBV2	CASSEEFVALKSYEQYF
TRBJ2-7	TRBV18	CASSLRREATYEQYF
TRBJ1-6	TRBV19	CASSRYHSYNSPLHF
TRBJ2-1	TRBV9	CASSVGGGSQSIAHEQFF
TRBJ2-3	TRBV4-1	CASSRVGASADTQYF
TRBJ1-5	TRBV7-2	CASSLGGIGTNQPQHF
TRBJ2-5	TRBV19	CASSIGLVSQETQYF
TRBJ2-1	TRBV6-1	CASSEGTSSYNEQFF
TRBJ2-2	TRBV5-1	CASSLATGLLAGELFF
TRBJ2-5	TRBV5-1	CASSFDQTETQYF
TRBJ2-1	TRBV30	CAWSPGSYNEQFF
TRBJ2-1	TRBV29-1	CSVGQGTSGEQFF
TRBJ2-2	TRBV2	CASSENPTGELFF
TRBJ2-5	TRBV10-3	CAISESGEKYF
TRBJ2-7	TRBV10-1	CASSEGDRAEQYF
TRBJ1-5	TRBV19	CASSKVNQPQHF
TRBJ2-3	TRBV2	CASSPMADTQYF
TRBJ2-7	TRBV27	CASGSRAFYEQYF
TRBJ1-5	TRBV6-5	CASSYSYSGGNQPQHF
TRBJ2-2	TRBV28	CASSLTGELFF
TRBJ2-3	TRBV25-1	CASSGGQGLTDTQYF
TRBJ1-2	TRBV5-1	CASSPGQVLNYGYTF
TRBJ2-2	TRBV11-2	CASSLDRQANTGELFF
TRBJ2-2	TRBV11-3	CASSLGPRRALFF
TRBJ1-6	TRBV5-1	CASSPRTGNNSPLHF
TRBJ1-3	TRBV11-2	CASSLRDRFSGNTIYF
TRBJ2-1	TRBV11-2	CASRTNLDYNEQFF
TRBJ1-1	TRBV6-1	CASSGVAVNTEAFF
TRBJ2-5	TRBV7-2	CASSLSPGEETQYF
TRBJ2-2	TRBV9	CASSVGNPGKSGELFF
TRBJ2-2	TRBV9	CASSIQTSAGELFF
TRBJ1-2	TRBV5-6	CASSLAGPYGYTF
TRBJ1-4	TRBV5-1	CASSLAGGGEKLFF
TRBJ2-3	TRBV10-1	CASSESGTGPDTQYF
TRBJ1-4	TRBV2	CASSEGTGGFRDEKLFF
TRBJ2-3	TRBV5-1	CASSLWGSATDTQYF
TRBJ1-4	TRBV30	CAWKTRSEKLFF
TRBJ1-5	TRBV7-8	CASSPNSGQGVYQPQHF